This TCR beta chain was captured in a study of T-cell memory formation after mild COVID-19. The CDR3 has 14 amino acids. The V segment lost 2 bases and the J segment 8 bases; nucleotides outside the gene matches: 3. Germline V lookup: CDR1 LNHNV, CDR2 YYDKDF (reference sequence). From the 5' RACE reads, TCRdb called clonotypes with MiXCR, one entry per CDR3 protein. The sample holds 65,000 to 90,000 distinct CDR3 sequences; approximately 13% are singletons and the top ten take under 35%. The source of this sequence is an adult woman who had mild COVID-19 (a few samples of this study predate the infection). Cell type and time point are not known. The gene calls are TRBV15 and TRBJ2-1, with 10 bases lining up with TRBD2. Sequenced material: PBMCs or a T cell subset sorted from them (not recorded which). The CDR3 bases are TGTGCCACCAGCAGACCCGGGACTAGCGATGAGCAGTTCTTC. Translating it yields CATSRPGTSDEQFF. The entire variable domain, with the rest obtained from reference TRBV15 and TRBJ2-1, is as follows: DAMVIQNPRYQVTQFGKPVTLSCSQTLNHNVMYWYQQKSSQAPKLLFHYYDKDFNNEADTPDNFQSRRPNTSFCFLDIRSPGLGDTAMYLCATSRPGTSDEQFFGPGTRLTVL.